The subject of this entry is one T cell receptor beta chain. The V segment lost 4 bases and the J segment 8 bases; nucleotides outside the gene matches: 11. Per germline, CDR1 MNHEY and CDR2 SVGEGT. This CDR3 contains 16 residues. TCRdb's copy holds only in-frame clones and misses some; the assay was immunoSEQ multiplex PCR. This table has around 91,000 clones, about 85% appearing once. The source of the sample is a study of blood T cell repertoires in COVID-19. Sequenced: peripheral blood. The receptor was derived from a human donor in a cohort sampled during active COVID-19. The V and J genes are TRBV6-2 or TRBV6-3 and TRBJ2-1; TRBD2 aligns across 10 bases. CDR3 coding DNA: TGTGCCAGCAGTTCCCTTCTAGCGGGGGAGCTATATGAGCAGTTCTTC. This gives the protein CASSSLLAGELYEQFF.